These T cell receptor beta chains were read from a single sample in a study of blood T cell repertoires in COVID-19. Measured with immunoSEQ multiplex PCR; TCRdb has only the in-frame clones, and not every one. The sample holds 250,000 to 300,000 clones, around 90% seen once. The sample was peripheral blood. The source is a man aged 50-59 years with acute or convalescent COVID-19. Each CDR3 is given with its conserved first and last residue. D genes are given only for firm matches. Clone size, where shown, is once, few, many, or a class for clones that have expanded.

J: TRBJ1-4
D: NA
V: TRBV30
size: NA
DNA: TGTGCCTGGAGGGGGGGACCCTCGGTGGATGAAAAACTGTTTTTT
CDR3: CAWRGGPSVDEKLFF

J: TRBJ2-5
D: TRBD1
V: TRBV29-1
size: NA
DNA: TGCAGCGTTGAAGATGTAGAGGACAGGGGGGCAGAGACCCAGTACTTC
CDR3: CSVEDVEDRGAETQYF

J: TRBJ1-2
D: NA
V: TRBV6-5
size: NA
DNA: TGTGCCAGCAGACAGGGTTTTCTACGAAACTATGGCTACACCTTC
CDR3: CASRQGFLRNYGYTF

J: TRBJ1-2
D: TRBD1
V: TRBV4-1
size: NA
DNA: TGCGCCAGCAGCCAAGATCGGGACAGTTCGAACTATGGCTACACCTTC
CDR3: CASSQDRDSSNYGYTF

J: TRBJ1-5
D: NA
V: TRBV18
size: once
DNA: TGTGCCAGCTCACCACTCGGACAGAGTTATCAGCCCCAGCATTTT
CDR3: CASSPLGQSYQPQHF

J: TRBJ2-3
D: TRBD1
V: TRBV27
size: NA
DNA: TGTGCCAGCAGTTTAGAAAGACAGGGTGTAAACACAGATACGCAGTATTTT
CDR3: CASSLERQGVNTDTQYF

J: TRBJ2-3
D: TRBD2
V: TRBV7-9
size: once
DNA: TGTGCCAGCAGCTTAGGTCTAGCGGGGAGCACAGATACGCAGTATTTT
CDR3: CASSLGLAGSTDTQYF

J: TRBJ2-7
D: NA
V: TRBV2
size: NA
DNA: TGTGCCAGCAGTGAAGCGGGTGGGGGCGCCTACGAGCAGTACTTC
CDR3: CASSEAGGGAYEQYF

J: TRBJ2-3
D: NA
V: TRBV19
size: NA
DNA: TGTGCCAGTAGTCTCGGCAGGCCCAGCACAGATACGCAGTATTTT
CDR3: CASSLGRPSTDTQYF

J: TRBJ1-2
D: NA
V: TRBV29-1
size: NA
DNA: TGCAGCGTTGAACTACAGGGAGGGAGGGGCTACACCTTC
CDR3: CSVELQGGRGYTF

J: TRBJ2-1
D: NA
V: TRBV7-8
size: NA
DNA: TGTGCCAGCAGGGACAGAATCTACAATGAGCAGTTCTTC
CDR3: CASRDRIYNEQFF

J: TRBJ2-1
D: NA
V: TRBV5-1
size: NA
DNA: TGCGCCAGCAGCCCCGGGACTCCGTACAATGAGCAGTTCTTC
CDR3: CASSPGTPYNEQFF

J: TRBJ1-5
D: NA
V: TRBV7-9
size: NA
DNA: TGTGCCAGCAGCTGGGAGCCCCAGGGGTCCCTAAATAATCAGCCCCAGCATTTT
CDR3: CASSWEPQGSLNNQPQHF

J: TRBJ1-2
D: TRBD1
V: TRBV3-1/TRBV3-2
size: NA
DNA: TGTGCCAGCAGCCCAGCCGGGACAGGGGGGAACTATGGCTACACCTTC
CDR3: CASSPAGTGGNYGYTF

J: TRBJ1-6
D: TRBD1
V: TRBV10-3
size: once
DNA: TGTGCCATCAGCTACGGACAGGATTCACCCCTCCACTTT
CDR3: CAISYGQDSPLHF

J: TRBJ2-4
D: NA
V: TRBV7-8
size: NA
DNA: TGTGCCAGCAGCTTACCAGTAGGATTAAACGGGGTTCAGTACTTC
CDR3: CASSLPVGLNGVQYF

J: TRBJ2-2
D: NA
V: TRBV20-1
size: NA
DNA: TGCAGTGCTAGTGGGTTATCCAGGGGAAGGGGCACCGGGGAGCTGTTTTTT
CDR3: CSASGLSRGRGTGELFF

J: TRBJ2-3
D: NA
V: TRBV10-3
size: few
DNA: TGTGCCATCGGGGCGGCTTCTAGCACAGATACGCAGTATTTT
CDR3: CAIGAASSTDTQYF

J: TRBJ1-3
D: NA
V: TRBV6-5
size: NA
DNA: TGTGCCAGCAGGGCGACAGGAAACACCATATATTTT
CDR3: CASRATGNTIYF

J: TRBJ2-7
D: TRBD2
V: TRBV3-1/TRBV3-2
size: NA
DNA: TGTGCCAGCAGCCGCGGGAGCGGGAGGCTCTCCGAGCAGTACTTC
CDR3: CASSRGSGRLSEQYF

J: TRBJ2-3
D: NA
V: TRBV2
size: NA
DNA: TGTGCCAGCAGTGAAGCGTATCCAACAGTGGCGCAGTATTTT
CDR3: CASSEAYPTVAQYF

J: TRBJ2-3
D: TRBD2
V: TRBV11-3
size: once
DNA: TGTGCCAGCAGCTTAGGGCTAGCGGGTTCATTTGATACGCAGTATTTT
CDR3: CASSLGLAGSFDTQYF

J: TRBJ1-1
D: NA
V: TRBV3-1/TRBV3-2
size: NA
DNA: TGTGCCAGCGCGGCAGACCTGAACACTGAAGCTTTCTTT
CDR3: CASAADLNTEAFF

J: TRBJ1-2
D: NA
V: TRBV7-2
size: NA
DNA: TGTGCCAGCAGCTTAGTTGCAGGGGCTAACTATGGCTACACCTTC
CDR3: CASSLVAGANYGYTF

J: TRBJ1-1
D: NA
V: TRBV7-8
size: NA
DNA: TGTGCCAGCACCCGGGGGGGGGCGAACACTGAAGCTTTCTTT
CDR3: CASTRGGANTEAFF

J: TRBJ1-6
D: NA
V: TRBV19
size: NA
DNA: TGTGCCAGTAGTATAGACGGGACTCCAAATTCACCCCTCCACTTT
CDR3: CASSIDGTPNSPLHF

J: TRBJ1-1
D: NA
V: TRBV18
size: NA
DNA: TGTGCCAGCTCACCACTTATAAACACTGAAGCTTTCTTT
CDR3: CASSPLINTEAFF

J: TRBJ2-7
D: TRBD1
V: TRBV30
size: once
DNA: TGTGCCTGCCTACCGGACAGGGCTGAACGAGGGGGAACCTACGAGCAGTACTTC
CDR3: CACLPDRAERGGTYEQYF

J: TRBJ2-1
D: TRBD2
V: TRBV5-1
size: NA
DNA: TGCGCCAGCAGCTTGGATCCAGGAGCGGGGGGGTACAATGAGCAGTTCTTC
CDR3: CASSLDPGAGGYNEQFF

J: TRBJ1-2
D: TRBD1
V: TRBV13
size: NA
DNA: TGTGCCAGCAGCTACTCGTGGGACAGGGAAAGGTATGGCTACACCTTC
CDR3: CASSYSWDRERYGYTF

J: TRBJ2-5
D: NA
V: TRBV20-1
size: NA
DNA: TGCAGTGCTGGGGGGGAGACCCAGTACTTC
CDR3: CSAGGETQYF

J: TRBJ2-3
D: NA
V: TRBV3-1/TRBV3-2
size: few
DNA: TGTGCCAGCAGCCCTTTAGGGGGGGATCGTCGAGATACGCAGTATTTT
CDR3: CASSPLGGDRRDTQYF

J: TRBJ1-1
D: TRBD1
V: TRBV4-1
size: NA
DNA: TGCGCCAGCAGCTCTTCCCGGACAGGGAACACTGAAGCTTTCTTT
CDR3: CASSSSRTGNTEAFF

J: TRBJ1-5
D: TRBD1
V: TRBV5-1
size: NA
DNA: TGCGCCAGCAGCTGGACAGGGGGCGCGGATCAGCCCCAGCATTTT
CDR3: CASSWTGGADQPQHF

J: TRBJ1-2
D: NA
V: TRBV15
size: NA
DNA: TGTGCCACCAGCAGAGATCTAGGTGGCTACACCTTC
CDR3: CATSRDLGGYTF

J: TRBJ1-2
D: NA
V: TRBV3-1/TRBV3-2
size: NA
DNA: TGTGCCAGCAGCCGAGGGTATGGCTACACCTTC
CDR3: CASSRGYGYTF

J: TRBJ2-1
D: NA
V: TRBV5-1
size: once
DNA: TGCGCCAGCAAGGTCGGGACTGGGCACAATGAGCAGTTCTTC
CDR3: CASKVGTGHNEQFF

J: TRBJ2-1
D: TRBD2
V: TRBV2
size: NA
DNA: TGTGCCAGCAGCGGGACTAGCGGGGAGTACAGTGAGCAGTTCTTC
CDR3: CASSGTSGEYSEQFF

J: TRBJ1-2
D: NA
V: TRBV6-5
size: once
DNA: TGTGCCAGCAGTTACTCGACCAGGCGGGATGGCTACACCTTC
CDR3: CASSYSTRRDGYTF

J: TRBJ1-5
D: TRBD1
V: TRBV19
size: NA
DNA: TGTGCCAGTAAACGACAGGGTGAGCCCCAGCATTTT
CDR3: CASKRQGEPQHF

J: TRBJ2-5
D: TRBD2
V: TRBV4-2
size: NA
DNA: TGTGCCAGCAGCCAAGACTCACTAGCGGGGGGGCTAGAGACCCAGTACTTC
CDR3: CASSQDSLAGGLETQYF

J: TRBJ2-2
D: NA
V: TRBV5-4
size: NA
DNA: TGTGCCAGCAGCTTGGACGGGACTCCTCAAACCGGGGAGCTGTTTTTT
CDR3: CASSLDGTPQTGELFF

J: TRBJ2-1
D: TRBD2
V: TRBV3-1/TRBV3-2
size: NA
DNA: TGTGCCAGCAGCCAAGATTGGGGTAGCGGGGGGGATTACAATGAGCAGTTCTTC
CDR3: CASSQDWGSGGDYNEQFF

J: TRBJ1-2
D: NA
V: TRBV9
size: few
DNA: TGTGCCAGCAGCGTCGCGGGAGCCCATAGCTATGGCTACACCTTC
CDR3: CASSVAGAHSYGYTF

J: TRBJ1-6
D: NA
V: TRBV9
size: NA
DNA: TGTGCCAGCAGCGTAGAGCTTGGGGCAAATTCACCCCTCCACTTT
CDR3: CASSVELGANSPLHF

J: TRBJ1-1
D: NA
V: TRBV3-1/TRBV3-2
size: NA
DNA: TGTGCCAGCAGCCAAGATAACGGAGGGGTGAGGGCTTTCTTT
CDR3: CASSQDNGGVRAFF

J: TRBJ2-5
D: TRBD2
V: TRBV19
size: NA
DNA: TGTGCCAGTAGTCCGGGGGGTCTGTACCAAGAGACCCAGTACTTC
CDR3: CASSPGGLYQETQYF

J: TRBJ2-5
D: NA
V: TRBV5-1
size: NA
DNA: TGCGCCAGCAGCTTGGAGGCAGGACTTGGGGAGACCCAGTACTTC
CDR3: CASSLEAGLGETQYF

J: TRBJ1-4
D: TRBD1
V: TRBV5-1
size: NA
DNA: TGCGCCAGCAGCTTTTCAGGGGGCAGGAATGAAAAACTGTTTTTT
CDR3: CASSFSGGRNEKLFF

J: TRBJ1-5
D: NA
V: TRBV3-1/TRBV3-2
size: NA
DNA: TGTGCCAGCAGCCAAGGGCCAGACAATCAGCCCCAGCATTTT
CDR3: CASSQGPDNQPQHF

J: TRBJ1-2
D: TRBD1
V: TRBV5-1
size: NA
DNA: TGCGCCAGCAGCTCAACCGGGACAGGGGGAGTCTATGGCTACACCTTC
CDR3: CASSSTGTGGVYGYTF

J: TRBJ2-2
D: TRBD2
V: TRBV19
size: NA
DNA: TGTGCCAGTAGTATCAGCGGGGTGGTACGCACCGGGGAGCTGTTTTTT
CDR3: CASSISGVVRTGELFF

J: TRBJ2-5
D: TRBD2
V: TRBV7-2
size: NA
DNA: TGTGCCAGCAGCCCCGCCGGGACTAGTGGTTTAGCCCAGTACTTC
CDR3: CASSPAGTSGLAQYF

J: TRBJ2-2
D: TRBD2
V: TRBV5-1
size: NA
DNA: TGCGCCAGCAGTACAACTAGCGGCACCGGGGAGCTGTTTTTT
CDR3: CASSTTSGTGELFF